This T cell receptor (beta chain) was obtained from a study of beta chain features in type 1 diabetes. Study-level findings and limits: In every one of the four CD4+ subsets, TCRB CDR3s were moderately but significantly shorter in Type 1 diabetes patients.

Of note for this clone: The antigen is undetermined.

Isolation of CD4+ naive, central memory, regulatory and stem cell-like memory cells was achieved by sorting via CD45RO/CCR7/CD25/CD127/CD95/CD27. V shed 4 bases and J 12 bases; nucleotides not matched to a gene: 7. CDR1 is SGHDT, CDR2 YYEEEE, per germline. The CDR3 is 12 amino acids. Every isolated RNA sample was fully reverse transcribed, so sequencing captured expressed TCRB transcripts. Data came from immunoSEQ multiplex PCR; TCRdb stores just in-frame clones and leaves some out. This sample carries about 660,000 clones, about 14% of them seen once, and the ten largest clones take just under 0.04%.

Sequencing input: naive CD4+ T cells from blood. The receptor comes from a man younger than 35 with type 1 diabetes. The rearrangement links TRBV5-6 to TRBJ1-5; 7 nucleotides match TRBD1. The CDR3: CASSQGGAYQHF. CDR3 bases: TGTGCCAGCAGCCAGGGGGGTGCGTACCAGCATTTT.